Each of the 10 T cell receptor beta chains below was sequenced from the same sample in a study of cytomegalovirus exposure and HLA in healthy donors. Amplification used 60 Vbeta primers and 13 Jbeta primers. Generated by immunoSEQ multiplex PCR, the TCRdb table keeps only in-frame clones and is missing some. Of roughly 68,000 clones in the sample, around 77% were seen once. The material sequenced was PBMCs. All receptors derive from a male donor in good health and CMV-seropositive.

The rearrangement joins TRBV25-1 to TRBJ1-1; tentatively, D is TRBD1 (5 bases). Germline V CDR1 and CDR2: MGHDK, SYGVNS. The CDR3 runs to 13 residues. V was shortened by 4 bases and J by 8 bases, with 14 bases between the two germline ends. Here the CDR3 reads CASSGWSRGEAFF. The CDR3 nucleotides read TGTGCCAGCAGTGGGTGGTCTAGGGGAGAAGCTTTCTTT.

V and J are TRBV19 and TRBJ1-5; TRBD1 is a possible D gene (5 bases). Per the germline V gene, CDR1 is LNHDA and CDR2 is SQIVND (reference sequence). V lost 5 bases and J 1 base, leaving 12 bases between the germline ends. The CDR3 runs to 15 residues. CDR3 in amino acids: CASSPQGKSNQPQHF. In nucleotides, the CDR3 is TGTGCCAGTAGTCCCCAGGGTAAGAGCAATCAGCCCCAGCATTTT.

This sequence joins TRBV7-9 and TRBJ2-7; 13 bases are shared with TRBD2. V gave up 2 bases and J gave up 7 bases; unmatched junction bases: 5. Germline CDR1 reads SEHNR; CDR2 reads FQNEAQ (reference sequence). The CDR3 loop spans 15 amino acids. The CDR3: CASSLSTSGGWEQYF. CDR3 nucleotide sequence: TGTGCCAGCAGCTTATCGACTAGCGGGGGGTGGGAGCAGTACTTC.

V is TRBV29-1 and J is TRBJ1-4; TRBD1 might be the D (6 bases). The CDR3 runs to 15 residues. Germline-derived CDR1 and CDR2 are SQVTM and ANQGSEA. V was clipped by 1 base and J by 2 bases, with 11 bases between them. CDR3 region: CSVEARGMTNEKLFF. In nucleotides, the CDR3 is TGCAGCGTTGAAGCCAGGGGAATGACTAATGAAAAACTGTTTTTT.

This clone showed up just once. The chain has TRBV29-1 and TRBJ1-2; TRBD1 might be the D (6 bases). Trimming removed 6 bases at V and 2 bases at J, with 25 bases between. CDR3 length: 17 residues. Germline loops: CDR1 SQVTM, CDR2 ANQGSEA. The CDR3 DNA follows: TGCAGCGTCGAGAAGTACAGGGAGTTCGTAGGGAACTATGGCTACACCTTC. Its protein product is CSVEKYREFVGNYGYTF.

This clone was observed a handful of times. The chain carries TRBV7-8 and TRBJ1-1; no clear D. The length of the CDR3 is 16 residues. V lost 5 bases and J 0 bases, leaving 16 bases between the germline ends. Germline CDR1 SGHVS, CDR2 FQNEAQ. The CDR3 DNA reads as TGTGCCAGCAGCCTAGACCCCGGAGGTATGAACACTGAAGCTTTCTTT. This gives the protein CASSLDPGGMNTEAFF.

The chain recombines TRBV4-2 with TRBJ2-7, with 7 positions matching TRBD2. The J segment lost 0 bases and the V segment lost 0 bases, leaving 8 bases of the junction unmatched. The CDR3 is 17 residues long. CDR1 is LGHNA and CDR2 is YNFKEQ in the germline V gene. CDR3 nucleotide sequence: TGTGCCAGCAGCCAAGATCGGCTAGCGGAGAGCTCCTACGAGCAGTACTTC. Its translation is CASSQDRLAESSYEQYF.

This chain joins TRBV5-6 and TRBJ2-7, with a tentative D call TRBD2 (6 bases). The CDR3 loop spans 14 amino acids. V shed 3 bases and J shed 5 bases, with 15 bases lying between them. Germline CDR1 SGHDT, CDR2 YYEEEE. The CDR3 DNA sequence: TGTGCCAGCAGCTACGGGACTCTCGCCAACGAGCAGTACTTC. It codes for CASSYGTLANEQYF. Using reference TRBV5-6 and TRBJ2-7 for the parts outside the CDR3, the full variable domain is DAGVTQSPTHLIKTRGQQVTLRCSPKSGHDTVSWYQQALGQGPQFIFQYYEEEERQRGNFPDRFSGHQFPNYSSELNVNALLLGDSALYLCASSYGTLANEQYFGPGTRLTVT.

This chain links TRBV7-2 with TRBJ2-3, with TRBD1 identical over 7 bases. The trim removed 4 bases at V and 3 bases at J, leaving 10 bases unmatched. The germline CDR1 and CDR2 sequences are SGHTA and FQGNSA. The CDR3 loop spans 16 amino acids. The CDR3 DNA is TGTGCCAGCAGCTACAGGGGAGCAATAGGTACAGATACGCAGTATTTT. Amino acid sequence: CASSYRGAIGTDTQYF.

The chain combines TRBV7-6 with TRBJ2-7; 8 bases are shared with TRBD1. The CDR3 sequence is 16 residues long. Germline-derived CDR1 and CDR2 are SGHVS and FNYEAQ. J lost 1 base, V lost 1 base, and 6 bases had no gene match. In DNA form, the CDR3 reads TGTGCCAGCAGCTTAGGATGGCAGGGGGCATCCTACGAGCAGTACTTC. Its protein product is CASSLGWQGASYEQYF.